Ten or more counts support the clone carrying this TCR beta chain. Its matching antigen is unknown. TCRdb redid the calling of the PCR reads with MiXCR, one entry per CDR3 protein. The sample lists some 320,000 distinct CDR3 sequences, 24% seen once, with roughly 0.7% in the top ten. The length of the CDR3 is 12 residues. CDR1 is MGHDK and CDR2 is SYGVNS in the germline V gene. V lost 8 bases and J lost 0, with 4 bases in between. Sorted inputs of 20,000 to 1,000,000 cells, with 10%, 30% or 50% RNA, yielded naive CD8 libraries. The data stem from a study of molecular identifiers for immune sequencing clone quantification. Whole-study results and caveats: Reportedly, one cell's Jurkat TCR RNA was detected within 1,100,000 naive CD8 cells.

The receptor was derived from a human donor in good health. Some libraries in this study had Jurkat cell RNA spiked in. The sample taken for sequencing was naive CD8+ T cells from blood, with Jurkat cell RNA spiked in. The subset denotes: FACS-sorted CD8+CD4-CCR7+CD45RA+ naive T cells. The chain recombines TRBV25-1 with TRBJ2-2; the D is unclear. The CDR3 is CASDPNTGELFF. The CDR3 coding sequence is TGTGCCAGCGATCCGAACACCGGGGAGCTGTTTTTT. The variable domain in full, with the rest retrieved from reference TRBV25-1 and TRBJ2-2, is EADIYQTPRYLVIGTGKKITLECSQTMGHDKMYWYQQDPGMELHLIHYSYGVNSTEKGDLSSESTVSRIRTEHFPLTLESARPSHTSQYLCASDPNTGELFFGEGSRLTVL.